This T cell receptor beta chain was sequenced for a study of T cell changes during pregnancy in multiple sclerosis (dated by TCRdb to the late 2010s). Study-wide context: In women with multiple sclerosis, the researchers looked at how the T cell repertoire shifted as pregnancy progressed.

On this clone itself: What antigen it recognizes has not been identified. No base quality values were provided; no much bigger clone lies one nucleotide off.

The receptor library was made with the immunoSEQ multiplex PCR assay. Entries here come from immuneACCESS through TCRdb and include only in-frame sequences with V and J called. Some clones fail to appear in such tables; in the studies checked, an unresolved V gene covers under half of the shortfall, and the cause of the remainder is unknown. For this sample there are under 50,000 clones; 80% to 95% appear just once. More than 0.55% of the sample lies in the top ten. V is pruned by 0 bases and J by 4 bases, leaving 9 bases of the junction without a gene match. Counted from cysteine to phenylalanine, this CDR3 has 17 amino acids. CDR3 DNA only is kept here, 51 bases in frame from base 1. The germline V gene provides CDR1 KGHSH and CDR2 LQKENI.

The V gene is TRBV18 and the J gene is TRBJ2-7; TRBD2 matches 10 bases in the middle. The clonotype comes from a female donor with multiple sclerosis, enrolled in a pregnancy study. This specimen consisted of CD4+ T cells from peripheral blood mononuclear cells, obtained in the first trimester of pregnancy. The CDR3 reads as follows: CASSPPVQREGRYEQYF. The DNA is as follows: TGTGCCAGCTCACCACCGGTCCAGCGGGAGGGCCGGTACGAGCAGTACTTC. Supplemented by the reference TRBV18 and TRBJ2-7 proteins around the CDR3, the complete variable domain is NAGVMQNPRHLVRRRGQEARLRCSPMKGHSHVYWYRQLPEEGLKFMVYLQKENIIDESGMPKERFSAEFPKEGPSILRIQQVVRGDSAAYFCASSPPVQREGRYEQYFGPGTRLTVT.